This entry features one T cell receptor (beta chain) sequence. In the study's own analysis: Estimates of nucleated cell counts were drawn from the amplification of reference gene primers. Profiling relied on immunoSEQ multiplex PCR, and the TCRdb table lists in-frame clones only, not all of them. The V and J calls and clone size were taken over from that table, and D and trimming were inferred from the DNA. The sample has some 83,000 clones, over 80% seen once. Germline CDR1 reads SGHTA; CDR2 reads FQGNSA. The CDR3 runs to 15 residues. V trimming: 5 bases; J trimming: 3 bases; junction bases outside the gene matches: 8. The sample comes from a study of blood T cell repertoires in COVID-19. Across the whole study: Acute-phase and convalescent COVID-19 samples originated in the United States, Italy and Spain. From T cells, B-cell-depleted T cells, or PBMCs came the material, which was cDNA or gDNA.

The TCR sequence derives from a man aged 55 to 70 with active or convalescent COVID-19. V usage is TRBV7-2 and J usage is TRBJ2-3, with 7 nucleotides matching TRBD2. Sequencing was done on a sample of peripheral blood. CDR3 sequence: CASSGHGGETDTQYF. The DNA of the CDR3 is TGTGCCAGCAGCGGCCATGGGGGGGAAACAGATACGCAGTATTTT.